This is a list of T cell receptor beta chains from one sample in a study of persistence of HIV-infected CD4 T cells. TCRdb's table, derived via immunoSEQ multiplex PCR, lists solely in-frame clones and lacks some. The sample shows fewer than 15,000 clones, about three fifths of them seen only once. The antigens these receptors bind are not known. This sample comprised CD4+ T cells sorted from PBMCs after roughly 18-hour stimulation, obtained from a patient who received antiretroviral therapy. The receptors here all came from an adult man with HIV who was CMV-seropositive. CDR3s include the opening cysteine and the closing phenylalanine or tryptophan. The D gene is left open where the match is weak. Some rows mark clone size as missing; the rest say once, few, many or name a class of expanded clone.

J: TRBJ1-5; length: 14; V: TRBV29-1; D: TRBD1; size: .; CDR3: CSASGDRDNQPQHF; DNA: TGCAGCGCTTCCGGAGACAGGGACAATCAGCCCCAGCATTTT
J: TRBJ2-4; length: 15; V: TRBV29-1; D: TRBD1; size: .; CDR3: CSVGVTGGSNSIQYF; DNA: TGCAGCGTTGGGGTGACAGGGGGTTCTAATAGCATTCAGTACTTC
J: TRBJ2-2; length: 15; V: TRBV19; D: .; size: .; CDR3: CASSNSGPNTGELFF; DNA: TGTGCCAGTAGTAATAGCGGCCCGAACACCGGGGAGCTGTTTTTT
J: TRBJ1-3; length: 16; V: TRBV5-1; D: .; size: few; CDR3: CASSLTGGAGGNTIYF; DNA: TGCGCCAGCAGCTTAACCGGGGGCGCGGGTGGAAACACCATATATTTT
J: TRBJ1-3; length: 16; V: TRBV18; D: .; size: .; CDR3: CASSPYTQVSGNTIYF; DNA: TGTGCCAGCTCACCGTATACACAGGTCTCTGGAAACACCATATATTTT
J: TRBJ1-4; length: 13; V: TRBV6-5; D: .; size: .; CDR3: CASRRAANEKLFF; DNA: TGTGCCAGCAGGAGGGCGGCTAATGAAAAACTGTTTTTT
J: TRBJ2-1; length: 15; V: TRBV19; D: .; size: .; CDR3: CASKIAYGSYNEQFF; DNA: TGTGCCAGTAAAATCGCGTACGGCTCCTACAATGAGCAGTTCTTC
J: TRBJ1-1; length: 10; V: TRBV12-3/TRBV12-4; D: .; size: .; CDR3: CATASTEAFF; DNA: TGTGCCACCGCTTCGACTGAAGCTTTCTTT
J: TRBJ2-5; length: 12; V: TRBV5-1; D: .; size: .; CDR3: CASSSRMETQYF; DNA: TGCGCCAGCAGTTCGAGGATGGAGACCCAGTACTTC
J: TRBJ1-2; length: 17; V: TRBV24-1; D: .; size: few; CDR3: CATPNFRDTRLNYGYTF; DNA: TGTGCCACCCCAAATTTCCGGGACACTCGCCTTAACTATGGCTACACCTTC
J: TRBJ2-1; length: 18; V: TRBV6-4; D: .; size: .; CDR3: CASSDSIRAGSSYNEQFF; DNA: TGTGCCAGCAGTGACTCGATACGCGCGGGTAGCTCCTACAATGAGCAGTTCTTC
J: TRBJ1-5; length: 16; V: TRBV7-2; D: .; size: .; CDR3: CASSLEGRGGNQPQHF; DNA: TGTGCCAGCAGCTTAGAGGGCAGAGGGGGAAATCAGCCCCAGCATTTT
J: TRBJ2-5; length: 11; V: TRBV19; D: .; size: .; CDR3: CASSRWETQYF; DNA: TGTGCCAGTAGTAGATGGGAGACCCAGTACTTC
J: TRBJ2-1; length: 14; V: TRBV6-6; D: .; size: .; CDR3: CASSYSGSNNEQFF; DNA: TGTGCCAGCAGTTACTCAGGCAGTAACAATGAGCAGTTCTTC
J: TRBJ2-7; length: 16; V: TRBV5-1; D: TRBD1; size: .; CDR3: CASSRSEGQGAGEQYF; DNA: TGCGCCAGCAGCCGCTCGGAGGGACAGGGGGCAGGAGAGCAGTACTTC
J: TRBJ2-4; length: 15; V: TRBV9; D: TRBD2; size: .; CDR3: CASSVLAGGSGIQYF; DNA: TGTGCCAGCAGCGTACTAGCGGGAGGGTCCGGCATTCAGTACTTC
J: TRBJ2-3; length: 16; V: TRBV3-1/TRBV3-2; D: .; size: .; CDR3: CASSLKGALGADTQYF; DNA: TGTGCCAGCAGCCTGAAGGGAGCCCTGGGGGCAGATACGCAGTATTTT
J: TRBJ1-1; length: 14; V: TRBV10-2; D: .; size: .; CDR3: CASSRYQGNTEAFF; DNA: TGCGCCAGCTCCCGATATCAGGGGAACACTGAAGCTTTCTTT
J: TRBJ2-7; length: 16; V: TRBV27; D: TRBD1; size: .; CDR3: CASSRTGISLDYEQYF; DNA: TGTGCCAGCAGTAGGACAGGGATCTCGCTCGATTACGAGCAGTACTTC
J: TRBJ2-7; length: 14; V: TRBV9; D: TRBD2; size: few; CDR3: CASSVDSGPYEQYF; DNA: TGTGCCAGCAGCGTCGATAGCGGGCCCTACGAGCAGTACTTC
J: TRBJ2-6; length: 13; V: TRBV7-3; D: .; size: .; CDR3: CASSPSEANVLTF; DNA: TGTGCCAGCAGCCCCTCAGAGGCCAACGTCCTGACTTTC
J: TRBJ1-2; length: 16; V: TRBV5-8; D: .; size: .; CDR3: CASSLIYSRIFYGYTF; DNA: TGTGCCAGCAGCTTGATCTACAGCCGGATTTTCTATGGCTACACCTTC
J: TRBJ2-7; length: 11; V: TRBV20-1; D: .; size: .; CDR3: CSARMSREQYF; DNA: TGCAGTGCTAGAATGTCCCGCGAGCAGTACTTC
J: TRBJ2-2; length: 18; V: TRBV10-3; D: TRBD1; size: .; CDR3: CAISGQTGGALDTGELFF; DNA: TGTGCCATCAGTGGCCAGACAGGGGGCGCCTTGGACACCGGGGAGCTGTTTTTT
J: TRBJ1-5; length: 15; V: TRBV10-3; D: .; size: .; CDR3: CAISGRDNSNQPQHF; DNA: TGTGCCATCAGCGGCCGGGACAATAGCAATCAGCCCCAGCATTTT
J: TRBJ2-7; length: 18; V: TRBV5-1; D: TRBD1; size: .; CDR3: CASSLVNRGRGGSYEQYF; DNA: TGCGCCAGCAGCTTGGTGAACAGGGGGCGCGGGGGCTCCTACGAGCAGTACTTC
J: TRBJ1-3; length: 14; V: TRBV6-2/TRBV6-3; D: .; size: .; CDR3: CASSYRFSGNTIYF; DNA: TGTGCCAGCAGTTACAGGTTCTCTGGAAACACCATATATTTT
J: TRBJ2-2; length: 14; V: TRBV15; D: .; size: .; CDR3: CATSRGQHTGELFF; DNA: TGTGCCACCAGCAGAGGGCAGCACACCGGGGAGCTGTTTTTT
J: TRBJ2-1; length: 12; V: TRBV9; D: .; size: .; CDR3: CASKGAYNEQFF; DNA: TGTGCCAGCAAGGGGGCCTACAATGAGCAGTTCTTC
J: TRBJ2-5; length: 13; V: TRBV9; D: .; size: .; CDR3: CASSVSREETQYF; DNA: TGTGCCAGCAGCGTAAGTAGGGAAGAGACCCAGTACTTC
J: TRBJ1-1; length: 17; V: TRBV30; D: .; size: few; CDR3: CAWAKSDSGSRNTEAFF; DNA: TGTGCCTGGGCCAAATCCGACAGTGGATCGAGGAACACTGAAGCTTTCTTT
J: TRBJ1-5; length: 16; V: TRBV5-1; D: TRBD1; size: medium-sized; CDR3: CASKKGPGQGNQPQHF; DNA: TGCGCCAGCAAGAAGGGCCCGGGACAGGGCAATCAGCCCCAGCATTTT
J: TRBJ1-5; length: 17; V: TRBV4-1; D: .; size: .; CDR3: CASSLKEGGWNNQPQHF; DNA: TGCGCCAGCAGCCTAAAGGAGGGGGGTTGGAATAATCAGCCCCAGCATTTT
J: TRBJ1-6; length: 17; V: TRBV19; D: TRBD1; size: few; CDR3: CASSPRPDRVKNSPLHF; DNA: TGTGCCAGTAGTCCCCGTCCCGACAGGGTCAAAAATTCACCCCTCCACTTT
J: TRBJ2-1; length: 15; V: TRBV3-1/TRBV3-2; D: .; size: .; CDR3: CASSQELDSNYEQFF; DNA: TGTGCCAGCAGCCAAGAGCTTGATAGCAACTATGAGCAGTTCTTC
J: TRBJ1-1; length: 17; V: TRBV10-3; D: .; size: once; CDR3: CAISPGDRTYMNTEAFF; DNA: TGTGCCATCAGCCCTGGAGACAGAACTTACATGAACACTGAAGCTTTCTTT
J: TRBJ1-1; length: 15; V: TRBV30; D: .; size: few; CDR3: CAWSVRWRPGTEAFF; DNA: TGTGCCTGGAGTGTTCGTTGGCGGCCGGGCACTGAAGCTTTCTTT
J: TRBJ2-2; length: 14; V: TRBV16; D: .; size: .; CDR3: CASSLIMGSGELFF; DNA: TGTGCCAGCAGCCTAATTATGGGATCCGGGGAGCTGTTTTTT
J: TRBJ1-2; length: 13; V: TRBV7-6; D: TRBD1; size: few; CDR3: CASSRQGRNGYTF; DNA: TGTGCCAGCAGCCGACAGGGGAGGAATGGCTACACCTTC
J: TRBJ2-7; length: 14; V: TRBV7-2; D: .; size: once; CDR3: CASSQGRSTYEQYF; DNA: TGTGCCAGCAGCCAAGGCCGCTCCACCTACGAGCAGTACTTC
J: TRBJ2-2; length: 16; V: TRBV25-1; D: TRBD1; size: medium-sized; CDR3: CASSESDRERTGELFF; DNA: TGTGCCAGCAGTGAATCAGACAGGGAAAGGACCGGGGAGCTGTTTTTT
J: TRBJ2-7; length: 14; V: TRBV7-2; D: .; size: .; CDR3: CASSLDLNSYEQYF; DNA: TGTGCCAGCAGCTTAGATCTGAACTCCTACGAGCAGTACTTC
J: TRBJ1-1; length: 15; V: TRBV7-9; D: TRBD1; size: .; CDR3: CASSKDSGGHTEAFF; DNA: TGTGCCAGCAGCAAGGACTCAGGGGGCCACACTGAAGCTTTCTTT
J: TRBJ1-4; length: 16; V: TRBV18; D: TRBD1; size: medium-sized; CDR3: CASSPTGSLLSEKLFF; DNA: TGTGCCAGCTCACCGACAGGGTCCCTGCTTTCTGAAAAACTGTTTTTT
J: TRBJ1-1; length: 14; V: TRBV6-4; D: TRBD1; size: .; CDR3: CASSDPGQGVGAFF; DNA: TGTGCCAGCAGTGACCCTGGACAGGGGGTTGGAGCTTTCTTT
J: TRBJ1-2; length: 14; V: TRBV18; D: .; size: medium-sized; CDR3: CASSPGASNYGYTF; DNA: TGTGCCAGCTCACCCGGGGCCAGTAACTATGGCTACACCTTC
J: TRBJ2-2; length: 15; V: TRBV7-2; D: .; size: .; CDR3: CASSQTGTNTGELFF; DNA: TGTGCCAGCAGCCAGACTGGGACTAACACCGGGGAGCTGTTTTTT
J: TRBJ2-3; length: 15; V: TRBV29-1; D: .; size: once; CDR3: CSAVKLLAPTDTQYF; DNA: TGCAGTGCTGTAAAGTTGCTGGCTCCCACAGATACGCAGTATTTT
J: TRBJ2-2; length: 17; V: TRBV19; D: .; size: .; CDR3: CASSIRAGASGTGELFF; DNA: TGTGCCAGTAGTATAAGGGCAGGGGCGTCGGGCACCGGGGAGCTGTTTTTT